The 5 T cell receptor beta chains below come from one sample, sequenced in a study of breast tumors, draining lymph nodes, adjacent tissues. TCRdb re-analysed the multiplex PCR reads in MiXCR, keeping a single row per CDR3 protein. The sample lists roughly 110,000 distinct CDR3 sequences; less than 40% were seen once. The lymph nodes were axillary draining lymph nodes from breast cancer patients. The sample was axillary lymph node tissue. The source of these receptors is a female donor with breast cancer. Some clones in this sample may be carry-over from other donors' samples.

This clonotype was counted ten times or more. This chain connects TRBV5-1 to TRBJ2-1; TRBD1 matches at 11 bases. Trimming at V came to 3 bases and at J to 5 bases, leaving 4 bases not matched to a gene. This CDR3 is 15 amino acids long. Germline V gives CDR1 SGHRS, CDR2 YFSETQ. CDR3 sequence: CASSSGQGAHNEQFF. DNA for the CDR3: TGCGCCAGCAGCTCCGGACAGGGGGCCCACAATGAGCAGTTCTTC.

There are many counts of this clonotype. The J gene is TRBJ1-1, the V gene TRBV7-9; 7 nucleotides align to TRBD1. The trim removed 5 bases at V and 0 bases at J, leaving 3 bases unmatched. CDR3 size: 14 residues. CDR1 SEHNR and CDR2 FQNEAQ come from the germline V gene (reference sequence). The CDR3: CASSPGQLNTEAFF. The CDR3 DNA reads as TGTGCCAGCAGCCCGGGACAGCTGAACACTGAAGCTTTCTTT.

This clonotype is a singleton in its sample. One end of the junction is discordant with germline, which a read error may explain. The V gene is TRBV7-9, the J gene TRBJ1-2; 7 bases map to TRBD1. The CDR3 totals 16 residues. Per germline, CDR1 SEHNR and CDR2 FQNEAQ (reference sequence). The chain's CDR3 is CASSPSPGGEDYGYTF. For the CDR3, the DNA is TGCGCCAGCAGCCCGTCTCCAGGGGGTGAAGACTATGGCTACACCTTC.

The chain couples TRBV14 to TRBJ2-7, with 9 bases identical to TRBD2. CDR1 is SGHDN and CDR2 is FVKESK in the germline V gene. V trimming: 3 bases; J trimming: 5 bases; junction bases outside the gene matches: 8. The CDR3 has 15 residues. CDR3 in DNA: TGTGCCAGCAGCCAGTACTCGGGACTAGCCGACGAGCAGTACTTC. This codes for CASSQYSGLADEQYF.

This clonotype was detected ten times or more. This chain connects TRBV28 to TRBJ2-5, with D perhaps matching TRBD1 (6 bases). The V and J ends lost 3 bases and 6 bases respectively, with 20 bases between them. From germline, CDR1 is MDHEN and CDR2 SYDVKM. This CDR3 contains 16 residues. CDR3 in amino acids: CASSLALGAPGKTQYF. CDR3 DNA: TGTGCCAGCAGTTTGGCGCTGGGGGCGCCGGGTAAGACCCAGTACTTC.